Following are 26 T cell receptor beta chains from one sample sequenced in a study of cytomegalovirus exposure and HLA in healthy donors. PCR primers comprised 60 Vbeta and 13 Jbeta primers. Here immunoSEQ multiplex PCR was the method, and the copy in TCRdb shows in-frame clones only, minus some. The sample lists 85,000 to 100,000 clones; 75% to 90% were seen once. Sequenced material: PBMCs. Receptor source: a young man in good health and CMV-seronegative.

This chain joins TRBV6-5 and TRBJ1-3; 7 bases map to TRBD1. With 7 bases clipped from V and 4 bases from J, the junction kept 7 bases outside the gene matches. The CDR3 totals 14 residues. Germline V lookup: CDR1 MNHEY, CDR2 SVGAGI. CDR3 in amino acids: CASKKQGRGNTIYF. CDR3 DNA: TGTGCCAGCAAAAAACAGGGGAGGGGAAACACCATATATTTT.

V is TRBV4-1 and J is TRBJ2-7; D might be TRBD1 (5 bases). V was cut by 0 bases and J by 2 bases, with 11 bases left in between. Germline loops: CDR1 MGHRA, CDR2 YSYEKL. This CDR3 has 15 residues. The CDR3 reads CASSQEDKNPYEQYF. CDR3 in DNA: TGCGCCAGCAGCCAAGAGGACAAGAACCCCTACGAGCAGTACTTC.

The CDR3 reads CASSYNRGGNQPQHF. The CDR3 region has the DNA TGTGCCAGCAGTTACAACAGGGGGGGAAATCAGCCCCAGCATTTT. The J gene is TRBJ1-5, the V gene TRBV28, with 8 positions matching TRBD1. This CDR3 region has 15 residues. In germline, CDR1 is MDHEN, CDR2 SYDVKM. Unmatched junction bases numbered 6, after V lost 4 bases and J lost 4 bases.

The V call is TRBV5-4, the J call TRBJ1-4, with 9 bases aligning to TRBD1. The CDR3 length is 18 residues. Losses at the gene ends were 0 bases for V and 8 bases for J; bases not matched to a gene: 14. Germline CDR1 and CDR2: SGHNT and YYREEE (reference sequence). This CDR3 is CASSLVGMTGTGKEKLFF. CDR3 coding DNA: TGTGCCAGCAGCTTGGTGGGAATGACAGGGACAGGGAAAGAAAAACTGTTTTTT.

This chain connects TRBV13 to TRBJ2-7; the match to TRBD1 covers 7 bases. The CDR3 extends over 14 amino acids. Germline V gene lookup returns CDR1 PRHDT and CDR2 FYEKMQ (reference sequence). The junction had 5 bases not matched to a gene; V was cut back by 6 bases and J by 0 bases. As DNA, the CDR3 is TGTGCCAGCAGAGCCAGGGACAGCTCCTACGAGCAGTACTTC. Its protein is CASRARDSSYEQYF.

J is TRBJ1-4 and V is TRBV11-2; TRBD1 might be the D (6 bases). This CDR3 contains 16 residues. V lost 1 base to trimming and J lost 2 bases, with 11 bases between them. Germline CDR1 is SGHAT and CDR2 is FQNNGV. CDR3 protein: CASSLVGQTTNEKLFF. The DNA of the CDR3 is TGTGCCAGCAGCTTAGTAGGACAGACTACTAATGAAAAACTGTTTTTT. The variable domain in full, completed from reference TRBV11-2 and TRBJ1-4, reads EAGVAQSPRYKIIEKRQSVAFWCNPISGHATLYWYQQILGQGPKLLIQFQNNGVVDDSQLPKDRFSAERLKGVDSTLKIQPAKLEDSAVYLCASSLVGQTTNEKLFFGSGTQLSVL.

V gene TRBV5-1 combines with J gene TRBJ2-6, with 7 bases lining up with TRBD1. CDR1 SGHRS and CDR2 YFSETQ come from the germline V gene. V was clipped by 0 bases and J by 0 bases; unmatched bases: 6. This CDR3 contains 18 residues. The CDR3 spells CASSLVTGPASGANVLTF. CDR3 nucleotides: TGCGCCAGCAGCTTGGTGACAGGGCCGGCCTCTGGGGCCAACGTCCTGACTTTC.

The gene calls are TRBV28 and TRBJ1-6, with 7 bases fitting TRBD1. This CDR3 contains 16 residues. V lost 6 bases, J lost 2 bases, and 7 bases stayed unmatched. Germline V gene data show CDR1 as MDHEN and CDR2 as SYDVKM. The CDR3 coding sequence is TGTGCCAGCAGGCCTCAACAGGGGCCCTATAATTCACCCCTCCACTTT. Translating gives CASRPQQGPYNSPLHF.

This clone was seen just once. V gene TRBV7-2 combines with J gene TRBJ2-1; TRBD2 is a possible D gene (7 bases). The germline gives CDR1 SGHTA, CDR2 FQGNSA. V shed 5 bases and J shed 8 bases, with 22 bases lying between them. The CDR3 runs to 16 residues. The CDR3 protein is CASSPRGGAKGDEQFF. CDR3 bases: TGTGCCAGCAGCCCGAGGGGAGGGGCGAAGGGGGATGAGCAGTTCTTC.

The chain links TRBV21-1 to TRBJ2-5; TRBD2 is the table's D call, not checked against the DNA. TRBV21-1 is a pseudogene. The CDR3 spans 16 residues. This CDR3 is CASSNPPGLAKETQYF. The CDR3, as DNA: TGTGCCAGCAGCAACCCCCCGGGGCTAGCGAAAGAGACCCAGTACTTC.

The J gene is TRBJ2-1, the V gene TRBV18; the match to TRBD2 covers 7 bases. Per germline, CDR1 KGHSH and CDR2 LQKENI. V was clipped by 2 bases and J by 12 bases; unmatched bases: 1. This CDR3 is 11 amino acids long. The CDR3: CASSPGEGQFF. CDR3 in DNA: TGTGCCAGCTCACCAGGGGAGGGGCAGTTCTTC.

The genes are TRBV4-3 and TRBJ1-4; D not certain. V lost 3 bases, J lost 0 bases, and 14 bases lay in between. Germline V gene data show CDR1 as LGHNA and CDR2 as YSLEER. The CDR3 consists of 17 residues. CDR3 nucleotide sequence: TGCGCCAGCAGCCAGGGAGCTCTTCTTGCAACTAATGAAAAACTGTTTTTT. Translation: CASSQGALLATNEKLFF.

V gene TRBV4-1 combines with J gene TRBJ2-5, with D possibly TRBD1 on 6 matching bases. The CDR3 is 15 amino acids. Deletions cut 0 bases from V and 2 bases from J, with 10 bases between. The germline gives CDR1 MGHRA, CDR2 YSYEKL. The CDR3 here is CASSQDPDRQETQYF. In DNA form, the CDR3 reads TGCGCCAGCAGCCAAGATCCGGACAGACAAGAGACCCAGTACTTC.

The chain has TRBV7-3 and TRBJ2-1; 8 nucleotides align to TRBD2. V dropped 5 bases and J dropped 5; count of bases not matched to a gene: 8. The CDR3 extends over 15 amino acids. Germline V CDR1 and CDR2: SGHTA, FQGTGA. The chain's CDR3 is CASSPSGLADNEQFF. Written as DNA, the CDR3 is TGTGCCAGCAGCCCTAGCGGGCTAGCTGACAATGAGCAGTTCTTC. Complete variable domain (other parts from reference TRBV7-3 and TRBJ2-1): GAGVSQTPSNKVTEKGKYVELRCDPISGHTALYWYRQSLGQGPEFLIYFQGTGAADDSGLPNDRFFAVRPEGSVSTLKIQRTERGDSAVYLCASSPSGLADNEQFFGPGTRLTVL.

This chain uses TRBV4-2 with TRBJ2-7; D gene ambiguous. The CDR3 spans 12 residues. Germline V gene sequence: CDR1 LGHNA, CDR2 YNFKEQ. Trimming took 5 bases from V and 3 from J, leaving 8 bases between them. The CDR3 sequence is CASSADNYEQYF. CDR3 bases: TGTGCCAGCAGCGCTGACAACTACGAGCAGTACTTC.

Only one count was recorded for this clone. The V and J genes are TRBV4-3 and TRBJ2-5; 13 positions match TRBD2. The end of the DNA aligns better with TRBJ2-7, so the J call may be wrong. Germline assignment: CDR1 LGHNA and CDR2 YSLEER. The CDR3 consists of 17 residues. CDR3: CASSQGTSGRNSYEQYF. The CDR3 nucleotides are TGCGCCAGCAGCCAAGGGACTAGCGGGAGAAACTCCTACGAGCAGTACTTC.

This sequence joins TRBV6-1 and TRBJ1-3; TRBD1 agrees at 12 bases. Germline V CDR1 and CDR2: MNHNS, SASEGT. With 6 bases clipped from V and 2 bases from J, the junction kept 2 bases outside the gene matches. CDR3 length: 15 residues. CDR3 bases: TGTGCCAGCAGAGGGACAGGGGGCACTGGAAACACCATATATTTT. Amino acids: CASRGTGGTGNTIYF.

The genes are TRBV20-1 and TRBJ2-7, with TRBD1 as a possible D gene (5 bases). The CDR3 contains 10 residues. In germline, CDR1 is DFQATT, CDR2 SNEGSKA (reference sequence). Trimming cost V 3 bases and J 9 bases, with 9 bases left between them. The CDR3 protein is CSASFQGQYF. In nucleotides, the CDR3 is TGCAGTGCTAGTTTTCAGGGGCAGTACTTC.

This rearrangement joins TRBV10-3 to TRBJ1-3; D is perhaps TRBD1 (6 bases). Between the trimmed V and J ends, which lost 8 bases and 0 bases, there was a span of 11 bases. In germline, CDR1 is ENHRY, CDR2 SYGVKD. This CDR3 has 14 residues. Here the CDR3 DNA reads TGTGCCATCCAGGGGCCCACCTCTGGAAACACCATATATTTT. As protein: CAIQGPTSGNTIYF.

V gene TRBV9 combines with J gene TRBJ2-1, with 12 bases aligning to TRBD2. V lost 4 bases, J lost 7 bases, and 9 bases stayed unmatched. The CDR3 consists of 16 residues. Per the germline V gene, CDR1 is SGDLS and CDR2 is YYNGEE. CDR3 protein: CASSPSGRAFENEQFF. In nucleotides, the CDR3 is TGTGCCAGCAGCCCTAGCGGGAGGGCCTTTGAGAATGAGCAGTTCTTC. The entire variable domain, with the rest obtained from reference TRBV9 and TRBJ2-1, is as follows: DSGVTQTPKHLITATGQRVTLRCSPRSGDLSVYWYQQSLDQGLQFLIQYYNGEERAKGNILERFSAQQFPDLHSELNLSSLELGDSALYFCASSPSGRAFENEQFFGPGTRLTVL.

This clone appeared a single time. The chain joins TRBV28 to TRBJ2-5; 11 bases map to TRBD2. The J call may be mistaken, given a closer DNA end match to TRBJ2-7. The CDR3 spans 16 residues. The germline gives CDR1 MDHEN, CDR2 SYDVKM. The CDR3, as DNA: TGTGCCAGCAGTTTTTATAGCGGGAGGGCCTTCTACGAGCAGTACTTC. Protein sequence: CASSFYSGRAFYEQYF.

This clone was counted once. The rearrangement links TRBV7-9 to TRBJ2-7; unclear D gene. Germline lookup yields CDR1 SEHNR and CDR2 FQNEAQ (reference sequence). The length of the CDR3 is 12 residues. Trimming took off 5 bases at V and 3 bases at J, with 8 bases between the two ends. The CDR3 spells CASSHASYEQYF. Written as DNA, the CDR3 is TGTGCCAGCAGCCACGCGAGCTACGAGCAGTACTTC.

The rearrangement uses TRBV5-1 and TRBJ1-3; D might be TRBD1 (6 bases). The CDR3 loop spans 15 amino acids. Germline V lookup: CDR1 SGHRS, CDR2 YFSETQ. Trimming left V 2 bases short and J 11 bases short, with 20 bases between. Here the CDR3 DNA reads TGCGCCAGCAGCTTCCACGACCCGTCAGGGGCTCCCATATATTTT. Translating gives CASSFHDPSGAPIYF.

V gene TRBV7-3 combines with J gene TRBJ1-4, with D perhaps matching TRBD1 (6 bases). Trimming shortened V by 0 bases and J by 8 bases, and 10 bases separated the two germline ends. Germline-derived CDR1 and CDR2 are SGHTA and FQGTGA. The CDR3 consists of 14 residues. The CDR3 is CASSLTPQGEKLFF. CDR3 DNA: TGTGCCAGCAGCTTAACGCCACAGGGCGAAAAACTGTTTTTT.

This clone was seen only once. CDR3: CATGTGGMPGELFF. Written as DNA, the CDR3 is TGTGCCACCGGGACAGGAGGGATGCCCGGGGAGCTGTTTTTT. This sequence joins TRBV6-1 and TRBJ2-2, with TRBD1 matching over 8 bases. The V gene's germline CDR1 is MNHNS and CDR2 SASEGT. Trimming cost V 10 bases and J 6 bases; bases outside gene matches: 10. CDR3 length equals 14 residues.

The genes are TRBV6-5 and TRBJ1-1; no definite D call. Germline V gene sequence: CDR1 MNHEY, CDR2 SVGAGI. The CDR3 is made up of 13 amino acids. V was pared by 2 bases and J by 5 bases, with 9 bases between. The CDR3 spells CASSYGRGTEAFF. For the CDR3, the DNA is TGTGCCAGCAGTTACGGGCGGGGAACTGAAGCTTTCTTT.